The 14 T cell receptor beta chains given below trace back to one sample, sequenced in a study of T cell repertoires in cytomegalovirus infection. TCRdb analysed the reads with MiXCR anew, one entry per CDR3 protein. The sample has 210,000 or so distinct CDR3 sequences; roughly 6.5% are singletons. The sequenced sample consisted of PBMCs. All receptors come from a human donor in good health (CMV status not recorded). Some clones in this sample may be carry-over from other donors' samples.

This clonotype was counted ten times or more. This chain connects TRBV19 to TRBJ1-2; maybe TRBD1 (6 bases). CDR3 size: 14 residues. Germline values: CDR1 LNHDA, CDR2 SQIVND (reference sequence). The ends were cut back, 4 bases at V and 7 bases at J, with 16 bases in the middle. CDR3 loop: CASSNGDISGGYTF. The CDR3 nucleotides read TGTGCCAGTAGTAACGGGGACATCTCAGGTGGCTACACCTTC.

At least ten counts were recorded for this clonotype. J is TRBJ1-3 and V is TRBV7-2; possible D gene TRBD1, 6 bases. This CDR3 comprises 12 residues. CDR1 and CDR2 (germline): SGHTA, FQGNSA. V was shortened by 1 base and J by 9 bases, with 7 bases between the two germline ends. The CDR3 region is CASSLEGGTIYF. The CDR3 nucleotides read TGTGCCAGCAGCTTAGAAGGGGGCACCATATATTTT.

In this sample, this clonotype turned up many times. The CDR3 protein is CASSLRGGTGDEQYF. Written as DNA, the CDR3 is TGTGCCAGCAGCTTGAGAGGGGGGACGGGAGACGAGCAGTACTTC. This chain joins TRBV5-4 and TRBJ2-7, with D perhaps being TRBD1 or TRBD2 (6 bases each). Trimming stripped 1 base from V and 5 bases from J, with 16 bases between. Germline CDR1 is SGHNT and CDR2 is YYREEE (reference sequence). The CDR3 sequence is 15 residues long.

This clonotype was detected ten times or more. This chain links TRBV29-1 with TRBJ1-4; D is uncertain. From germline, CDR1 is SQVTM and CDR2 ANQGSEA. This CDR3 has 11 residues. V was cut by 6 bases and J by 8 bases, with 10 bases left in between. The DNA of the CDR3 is TGCAGCGTCGCCGTTTTAGAAAAACTGTTTTTT. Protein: CSVAVLEKLFF.

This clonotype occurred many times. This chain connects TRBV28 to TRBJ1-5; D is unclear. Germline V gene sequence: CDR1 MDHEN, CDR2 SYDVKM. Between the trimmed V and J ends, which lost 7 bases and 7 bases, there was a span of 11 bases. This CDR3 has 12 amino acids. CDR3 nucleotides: TGTGCCAGCACCCAAGAAGGGCAGCCCCAGCATTTT. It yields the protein CASTQEGQPQHF.

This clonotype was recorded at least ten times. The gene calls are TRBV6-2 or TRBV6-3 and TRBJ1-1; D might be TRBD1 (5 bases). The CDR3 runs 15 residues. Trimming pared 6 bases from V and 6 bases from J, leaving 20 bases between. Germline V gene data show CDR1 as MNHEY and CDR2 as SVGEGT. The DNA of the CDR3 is TGTGCCAGCAGAGTTAGGGCCGACAGAGGATCTGAAGCTTTCTTT. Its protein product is CASRVRADRGSEAFF.

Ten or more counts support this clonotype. The CDR3 region has the DNA TGTGCCAGCAGCTTACCCAGGGGGACAACTAATGAAAAACTGTTTTTT. Amino acids: CASSLPRGTTNEKLFF. The chain combines TRBV7-8 with TRBJ1-4; 7 nucleotides align to TRBD1. The germline gives CDR1 SGHVS, CDR2 FQNEAQ. V dropped 2 bases and J dropped 0; count of bases not matched to a gene: 3. This CDR3 is 16 amino acids long.

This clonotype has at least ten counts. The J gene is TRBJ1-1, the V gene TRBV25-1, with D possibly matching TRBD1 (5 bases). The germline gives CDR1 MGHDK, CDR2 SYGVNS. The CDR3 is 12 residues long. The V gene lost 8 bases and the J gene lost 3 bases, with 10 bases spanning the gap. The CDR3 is CASGRGDTEAFF. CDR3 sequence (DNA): TGTGCCAGCGGCCGGGGGGACACTGAAGCTTTCTTT.

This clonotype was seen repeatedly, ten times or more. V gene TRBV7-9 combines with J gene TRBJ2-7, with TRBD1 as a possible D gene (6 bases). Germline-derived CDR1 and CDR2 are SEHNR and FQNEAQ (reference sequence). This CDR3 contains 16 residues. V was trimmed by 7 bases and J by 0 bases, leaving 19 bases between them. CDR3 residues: CASTPLGYRDSYEQYF. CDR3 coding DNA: TGTGCCAGCACCCCTTTAGGGTACAGGGACTCCTACGAGCAGTACTTC.

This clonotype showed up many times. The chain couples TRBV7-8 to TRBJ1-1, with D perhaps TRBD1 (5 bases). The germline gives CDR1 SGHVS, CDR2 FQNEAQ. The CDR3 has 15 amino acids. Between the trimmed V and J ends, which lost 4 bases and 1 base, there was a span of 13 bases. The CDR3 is CASSSRGRGNTEAFF. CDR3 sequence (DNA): TGTGCCAGCAGCTCCCGGGGTAGGGGGAACACTGAAGCTTTCTTT. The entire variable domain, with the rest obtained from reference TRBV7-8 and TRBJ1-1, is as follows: GAGVSQSPRYKVAKRGQDVALRCDPISGHVSLFWYQQALGQGPEFLTYFQNEAQLDKSGLPSDRFFAERPEGSVSTLKIQRTQQEDSAVYLCASSSRGRGNTEAFFGQGTRLTVV.

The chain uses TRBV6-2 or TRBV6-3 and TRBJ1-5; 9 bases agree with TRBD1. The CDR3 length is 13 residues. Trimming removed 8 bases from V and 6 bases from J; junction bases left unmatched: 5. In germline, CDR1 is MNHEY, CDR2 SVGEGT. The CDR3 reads CASGDRAGQPQHF. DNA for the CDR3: TGTGCCAGCGGGGACAGGGCGGGTCAGCCCCAGCATTTT.

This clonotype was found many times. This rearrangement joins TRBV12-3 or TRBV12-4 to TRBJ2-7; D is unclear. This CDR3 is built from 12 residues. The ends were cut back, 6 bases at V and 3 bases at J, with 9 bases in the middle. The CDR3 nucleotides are TGTGCCAGCAGCCGCACTATCTACGAGCAGTACTTC. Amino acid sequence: CASSRTIYEQYF.

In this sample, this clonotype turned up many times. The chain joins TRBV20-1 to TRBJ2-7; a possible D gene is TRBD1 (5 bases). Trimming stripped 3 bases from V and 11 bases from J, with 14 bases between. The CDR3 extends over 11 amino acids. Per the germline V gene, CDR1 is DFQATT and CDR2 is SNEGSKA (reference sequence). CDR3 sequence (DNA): TGCAGTGCTAGTAGGGGCCAGGGCGAGTACTTC. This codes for CSASRGQGEYF.

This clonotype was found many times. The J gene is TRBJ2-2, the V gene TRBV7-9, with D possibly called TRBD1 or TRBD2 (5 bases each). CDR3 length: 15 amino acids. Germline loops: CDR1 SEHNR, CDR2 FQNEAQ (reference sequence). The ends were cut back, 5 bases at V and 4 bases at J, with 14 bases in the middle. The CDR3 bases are TGTGCCAGCAGCCGGGGCGCGGCCCTCACCGGGGAGCTGTTTTTT. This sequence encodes CASSRGAALTGELFF.